The rows below give T cell receptor beta chains drawn from one sample of a study of T cells in Graves' hyperthyroidism and ophthalmopathy. TCRdb passed the multiplex PCR reads through MiXCR, listing each CDR3 protein once. The data contain 540,000 or so distinct CDR3 sequences, approximately 15% of them seen just once; the ten biggest clones take up under 7.5%. Sequenced input: blood. The origin of the receptors is a woman aged 25 to 39 with Graves' hyperthyroidism. The CDR3 runs from the conserved cysteine through the conserved F or W. The order of the fields is CDR3 length, clone size, D gene, V gene, J gene, CDR3 protein, CDR3 DNA. D genes are given only for firm matches. Rows may omit the clone size; those that give it use once, few, many or a size class.

15	few	.	TRBV19	TRBJ1-2	CASSTQTAINYGYTF	TGTGCCAGTAGTACCCAGACAGCGATCAACTATGGCTACACCTTC
13	few	TRBD1	TRBV7-9	TRBJ1-2	CASSPQGGDGYTF	TGTGCCAGCAGCCCTCAGGGGGGGGATGGCTACACCTTC
15	many	.	TRBV11-2	TRBJ2-1	CASSLGSVAYNEQFF	TGTGCCAGCAGCTTGGGATCGGTCGCCTACAATGAGCAGTTCTTC
16	few	TRBD1	TRBV7-9	TRBJ2-2	CASSRLTGGGGGELFF	TGTGCCAGCAGCCGACTGACAGGGGGCGGCGGCGGGGAGCTGTTTTTT
12	many	.	TRBV9	TRBJ1-2	CASSGLRYGYTF	TGTGCCAGCAGCGGTCTACGCTATGGCTACACCTTC
13	few	.	TRBV29-1	TRBJ2-7	CSVEAGPTYEQYF	TGCAGCGTTGAAGCGGGGCCTACCTACGAGCAGTACTTC
18	many	TRBD2	TRBV7-6	TRBJ2-7	CASSLQGLAGGLDYEQYF	TGTGCCAGCAGCTTACAGGGACTAGCGGGAGGGCTGGACTACGAGCAGTACTTC
16	.	TRBD1	TRBV13	TRBJ2-2	CASSLGTGVNTGELFF	TGTGCCAGCAGCTTGGGGACAGGGGTCAACACCGGGGAGCTGTTTTTT
16	many	TRBD2	TRBV30	TRBJ2-3	CAWQVPTSGRSDTQYF	TGTGCCTGGCAGGTGCCTACTAGCGGGAGATCAGATACGCAGTATTTT
17	.	TRBD1	TRBV19	TRBJ1-5	CASSIWSGRGRNQPQHF	TGTGCCAGTAGTATCTGGTCCGGCAGGGGGCGCAATCAGCCCCAGCATTTT
13	few	.	TRBV28	TRBJ1-1	CASLNRRGGEAFF	TGTGCCAGCCTCAACCGTAGGGGCGGAGAAGCTTTCTTT
17	.	TRBD2	TRBV20-1	TRBJ2-3	CSARVVTSGNPTDTQYF	TGCAGTGCTAGAGTTGTAACTAGCGGGAACCCCACAGATACGCAGTATTTT
12	.	.	TRBV6-1	TRBJ1-1	CASSDRPYEAFF	TGTGCCAGCAGTGACCGACCCTATGAAGCTTTCTTT
15	many	TRBD1	TRBV5-5	TRBJ2-5	CASSLATGFQETQYF	TGTGCCAGCAGCTTGGCGACAGGGTTCCAAGAGACCCAGTACTTC
15	few	TRBD2	TRBV6-2/TRBV6-3	TRBJ2-1	CASSVLAGSYNEQFF	TGTGCCAGCAGCGTACTAGCGGGGTCCTACAATGAGCAGTTCTTC
14	many	TRBD2	TRBV7-7	TRBJ2-1	CASSLLAGVGEQFF	TGTGCTAGCAGCTTACTAGCGGGAGTCGGTGAGCAGTTCTTC
16	.	TRBD2	TRBV19	TRBJ2-2	CASSGVAGADTGELFF	TGTGCCAGTAGTGGGGTAGCGGGAGCGGACACCGGGGAGCTGTTTTTT
15	many	TRBD2	TRBV11-1	TRBJ2-7	CASSLALADSYEQYF	TGTGCCAGCAGCTTAGCCCTAGCGGACTCCTACGAGCAGTACTTC
12	.	.	TRBV20-1	TRBJ2-7	CSAGGSSYEQYF	TGCAGTGCTGGGGGGTCCTCCTACGAGCAGTACTTC
12	many	.	TRBV30	TRBJ2-7	CAWSVGGGEQYF	TGTGCCTGGAGTGTAGGAGGAGGTGAGCAGTACTTC
14	many	.	TRBV27	TRBJ2-1	CASNSGKVRDEQFF	TGTGCCAGCAACTCCGGGAAAGTACGCGATGAGCAGTTCTTC
13	many	.	TRBV10-3	TRBJ2-3	CAAQDDSTDTQYF	TGTGCCGCTCAGGACGATAGCACAGATACGCAGTATTTT
18	few	TRBD1	TRBV24-1	TRBJ2-1	CATSDPNPGTGALNEQFF	TGTGCCACCAGTGACCCCAATCCCGGGACAGGGGCCCTAAATGAGCAGTTCTTC
12	many	.	TRBV7-9	TRBJ2-3	CAGRQLGDTQYF	TGTGCCGGAAGGCAGCTCGGAGATACGCAGTATTTT
13	.	.	TRBV28	TRBJ1-2	CASRTPGSYGYTF	TGTGCCAGCAGAACGCCCGGGAGCTATGGCTACACCTTC
17	few	TRBD2	TRBV20-1	TRBJ2-6	CSAPGLAASSGANVLTF	TGCAGTGCACCGGGACTAGCGGCTAGCTCTGGGGCCAACGTCCTGACTTTC
16	many	TRBD2	TRBV5-1	TRBJ2-1	CASSLTLSGANNEQFF	TGCGCCAGCAGCCTGACCCTTAGCGGGGCGAACAATGAGCAGTTCTTC
17	few	TRBD2	TRBV5-1	TRBJ2-2	CASSPGLARIPTGELFF	TGCGCCAGCAGCCCTGGACTAGCGAGAATACCCACCGGGGAGCTGTTTTTT